This entry features one T cell receptor beta chain sequence. What it recognizes is unknown. The record originates from a study of cytomegalovirus exposure and HLA in healthy donors. General study points: First-cohort TCR clusters tended to co-occur in the roughly 130 validation repertoires, a later analysis found. Among TCR beta chains, those listed as cytomegalovirus-associated numbered over 150. Despite most TCR sequences being rare, some public TCRs occurred in many donors.

Only in-frame clones appear in the TCRdb table, and some are missing; sequencing was by immunoSEQ multiplex PCR. The table has around 150,000 clones, approximately 89% seen once. With V trimmed by 5 bases and J by 5 bases, 9 bases remained unmatched. CDR1 is LNHDA, CDR2 SQIVND, per germline (reference sequence). The CDR3 loop spans 15 amino acids. Sequenced material: PBMCs. The chain has TRBV19 and TRBJ2-5, with 9 positions matching TRBD2. This sequence originates from a woman in her late teens or twenties in good health and CMV-seropositive. CDR3 residues: CASSVNSGRGETQYF. The CDR3 DNA follows: TGTGCCAGTAGTGTCAATAGCGGGAGAGGGGAGACCCAGTACTTC.